This T cell receptor beta chain was obtained from a study of graft-versus-host responses after intestinal transplantation (dated by TCRdb to the early 2020s). Broadly, across the study: Multivisceral, liver-intestinal, or isolated intestinal transplants were received by the recipients. The cohort enrolled about two dozen intestinal transplant recipients, one of whom was a retransplant, and a few patients without pretransplant specimens were excluded. Donor T cell macrochimerism was defined as a peak of at least 4% donor T cells among recipient peripheral blood mononuclear cells. Graft-versus-host and host-versus-graft alloreactive T cell clones were tracked in the graft, circulation and bone marrow after intestinal transplantation using bulk TCR-beta CDR3 sequencing. Alloreactive clones were identified by sequencing pre-transplant mixed lymphocyte reaction products and comparing these products with unstimulated pre-transplant donor and recipient T cells. Samples from a few later patients were sequenced in-house on an Illumina MiSeq with MiXCR processing rather than by the commercial service. Anti-thymocyte globulin induction was given to all recipients, followed by maintenance tacrolimus and steroids for 2 to 3 years.

Study-wide findings and limitations: Early after transplant, peak levels of circulating GvH clones were associated with declines in HvG clones. GvH clones were found in recipient bone marrow, and some of the GvH clones appeared earlier in ileal mucosa or blood, which is consistent with an intestinal mucosal origin. The conclusions were limited by the relatively low number and heterogeneity of the intestinal transplant patients. High GvH to HvG T cell clonal ratios were observed in the allografts of patients with donor T cell macrochimerism.

On this clone itself: Its antigen has not been determined. Per-base qualities were not stored, and no clone one base away is much larger.

The sample's time point label, decoded: cells obtained before transplantation from donor or recipient. CD3+CD4+ and CD3+CD8+ populations were FACS-sorted from unstimulated pre-transplant donor and recipient cells taken from spleen or lymph nodes. Taken from the germline V gene, the CDR1 and CDR2 loops are MGHRA and YSYEKL. V drops 3 bases and J drops 2 bases, leaving 15 bases in between. From the cysteine up to the phenylalanine, the CDR3 has a length of 16 residues. Only CDR3 DNA is held: 48 bases, read in frame from base 1. The library was produced with the immunoSEQ multiplex PCR assay. For most patients, genomic DNA was isolated using the Qiagen DNeasy Blood and Tissue Kit and was shipped frozen to Adaptive Biotechnologies for TCR sequencing. For most patients, high-throughput TCR-beta CDR3 sequencing of genomic DNA was performed by Adaptive Biotechnologies. The original methods were these. Adaptive's ImmunoSEQ software was the source of the TCR sequencing data for fewer than 20 patients, while a few other patients were processed with MiXCR and VDJtools. To correct CD4 versus CD8 sorting errors, sequences present in both subsets at a frequency ratio below 5:1 were removed. Because the origin of CDR3 nucleotide sequences shared between donor and recipient could not be assigned, those sequences were removed. To count as alloreactive, a clone needed at least 2-fold expansion over unstimulated cells and a minimum CFSE-low frequency of 0.002% (template counts) or 0.001% (read counts). Mappable clones were those detected in sequenced pre-transplant spleen, lymph node, or MLR CFSE-low populations of the donor or recipient. The cumulative frequency of alloreactive clones was calculated as a percentage of all sequences, weighted by copy number. Sourced from immuneACCESS, this table was stored by TCRdb with only in-frame sequences that have V and J called. A share of the clones is absent; for the studies checked, an unresolved V gene accounts for under half, and the remainder has no known explanation. The DNA gave D and trimming, while V, J and clone size come from that table. This sample comprises about 31,000 clones, approximately 83% of them detected only once. The ten largest clones represent 19% of the sample.

This sequence originates from a human donor who received an intestinal transplant. The specimen comprised unstimulated CD8+ T cells sorted from spleen or lymph node cells, sampled before intestinal transplant. The rearranged segments are TRBV4-1 and TRBJ2-3; a confident D gene designation cannot be given. The CDR3 in this case is CASSQLLERYTDTQYF. The nucleotide sequence reads TGCGCCAGCAGCCAGCTTTTGGAGAGGTACACAGATACGCAGTATTTT.